These 11 T cell receptor beta chains came from one sample sequenced in a study of T cells in Graves' hyperthyroidism and ophthalmopathy. Amplification of TCR beta CDR3 regions was performed using RNA transcripts as template. The primer set for the first-round RT-PCR of the TCR CDR3 was HTBI. TCRdb reprocessed the multiplex PCR reads via MiXCR and lists one record per CDR3 protein. This table has hundreds of thousands of distinct CDR3 sequences, about 13% appearing once. Sequenced material: blood. Receptors originate from a young woman with Graves' hyperthyroidism.

There are a few counts of this clonotype. The rearrangement joins TRBV30 to TRBJ1-2; 9 bases agree with TRBD1. Trimming removed 2 bases from V and 7 bases from J; junction bases left unmatched: 11. This CDR3 is built from 15 residues. The germline V gene encodes CDR1 GTSNPN and CDR2 SVGIG (reference sequence). The CDR3 sequence is CAWSSRRGQGGGYTF. Written as DNA, the CDR3 is TGTGCCTGGAGTTCACGGAGGGGACAGGGTGGTGGCTACACCTTC.

This clonotype showed up many times. The rearrangement links TRBV7-9 to TRBJ1-4, with 7 bases that match TRBD1. CDR1 is SEHNR and CDR2 is FQNEAQ in the germline V gene (reference sequence). V lost 4 bases and J lost 8; bases outside the gene matches: 4. The CDR3 covers 13 residues. The CDR3 is CASSSGGAEKLFF. DNA of the CDR3: TGTGCCAGCAGCTCAGGGGGAGCGGAAAAACTGTTTTTT. Based on the CDR3 plus reference TRBV7-9 and TRBJ1-4, the full variable domain is DTGVSQNPRHKITKRGQNVTFRCDPISEHNRLYWYRQTLGQGPEFLTYFQNEAQLEKSRLLSDRFSAERPKGSFSTLEIQRTEQGDSAMYLCASSSGGAEKLFFGSGTQLSVL.

This clonotype was counted many times. V is TRBV29-1 and J is TRBJ2-7; possibly TRBD1 or TRBD2 for D (5 bases each). There are 14 residues in the CDR3. CDR1 and CDR2 from the germline V gene are SQVTM and ANQGSEA. V gave up 3 bases and J gave up 0 bases, with 12 bases separating them. In DNA form, the CDR3 reads TGCAGCGTTGATTTACCAGGGAGCTCCTACGAGCAGTACTTC. This sequence encodes CSVDLPGSSYEQYF.

By sample fraction, this clonotype is medium-sized. CDR3 region: CASSLGGGGSYNEQFF. The CDR3 DNA sequence: TGTGCCAGCAGCCTAGGGGGCGGCGGGAGTTACAATGAGCAGTTCTTC. This chain links TRBV7-2 with TRBJ2-1; D tentatively reads TRBD1 or TRBD2 (7 bases each). The ends were cut back, 5 bases at V and 4 bases at J, with 18 bases in the middle. CDR1 and CDR2 from the germline V gene are SGHTA and FQGNSA. There are 16 residues in the CDR3.

This clonotype was counted ten times or more. This chain links TRBV20-1 with TRBJ2-7, with a weak D call TRBD2 (6 bases). The germline gives CDR1 DFQATT, CDR2 SNEGSKA (reference sequence). Trimming took 5 bases from V and 2 from J, leaving 13 bases between them. CDR3 length: 13 residues. CDR3 sequence: CSALGLDPYEQYF. The CDR3 DNA is TGCAGTGCTTTGGGACTCGACCCCTACGAGCAGTACTTC.

This clonotype was counted many times. J is TRBJ2-3 and V is TRBV30; maybe TRBD1 (6 bases). Germline CDR1 and CDR2: GTSNPN and SVGIG (reference sequence). The CDR3 runs 14 residues. Trimming stripped 3 bases from V and 2 bases from J, with 12 bases between. CDR3 residues: CAWREGDYTDTQYF. The CDR3 DNA sequence: TGTGCCTGGAGAGAGGGGGATTACACAGATACGCAGTATTTT.

This clonotype was seen at least ten times. The gene calls are TRBV20-1 and TRBJ1-2; D is undetermined. This CDR3 is built from 14 residues. Germline CDR1 and CDR2: DFQATT and SNEGSKA (reference sequence). V shed 5 bases and J shed 2 bases, with 15 bases lying between them. For the CDR3, the DNA is TGCAGTGCTGAGCTAAAACGGCCGAACTATGGCTACACCTTC. Protein: CSAELKRPNYGYTF.

This chain joins TRBV6-2 or TRBV6-3 and TRBJ1-6; D call uncertain. Trimming cost V 0 bases and J 7 bases, with 19 bases left between them. The CDR3 has 18 amino acids. Per germline, CDR1 MNHEY and CDR2 SVGEGT. CDR3 DNA: TGTGCCAGCAGTTACTCCGTCTGGCGGGCCAAGAGGAATTCACCCCTCCACTTT. Its protein product is CASSYSVWRAKRNSPLHF.

The table lists this clonotype with many counts. V usage is TRBV2 and J usage is TRBJ2-7, with D possibly called TRBD1 or TRBD2 (5 bases each). CDR3 length: 14 residues. Trimming removed 7 bases from V and 3 bases from J, with 16 bases in between. CDR1 is SNHLY, CDR2 FYNNEI, per germline. CDR3 in DNA: TGTGCCAGCACCACGGGACGGAATAACTACGAGCAGTACTTC. It is translated as CASTTGRNNYEQYF.

This clonotype occurred a few times. CDR3 sequence reads: CASSFARDGTYGYTF. In DNA, the CDR3 is TGTGCCAGCAGCTTCGCCCGAGACGGGACATATGGCTACACCTTC. The chain is built from TRBV5-8 and TRBJ1-2; D possibly corresponds to TRBD1 (6 bases). Germline values: CDR1 SGHTS, CDR2 YDEGEE. The V and J ends lost 2 bases and 5 bases respectively, with 16 bases between them. The CDR3 is 15 residues long.

This rearrangement joins TRBV29-1 to TRBJ1-3; D is unclear. Trimming cost V 7 bases and J 4 bases, with 14 bases left between them. The CDR3 length is 13 residues. Germline V gene sequence: CDR1 SQVTM, CDR2 ANQGSEA. Written as DNA, the CDR3 is TGCAGCGCTCGATGGGGAGGAGGAAACACCATATATTTT. Encoded protein: CSARWGGGNTIYF.